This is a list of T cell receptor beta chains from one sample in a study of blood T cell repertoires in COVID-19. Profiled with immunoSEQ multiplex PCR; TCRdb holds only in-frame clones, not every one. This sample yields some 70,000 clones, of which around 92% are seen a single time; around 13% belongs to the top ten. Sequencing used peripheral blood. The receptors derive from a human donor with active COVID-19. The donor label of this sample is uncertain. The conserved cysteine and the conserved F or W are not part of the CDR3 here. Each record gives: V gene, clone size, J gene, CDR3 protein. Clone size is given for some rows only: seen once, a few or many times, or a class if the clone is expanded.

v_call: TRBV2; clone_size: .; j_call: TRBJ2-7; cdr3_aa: ASRPGLVNEQY
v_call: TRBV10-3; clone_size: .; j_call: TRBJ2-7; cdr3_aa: ASGASEEQY
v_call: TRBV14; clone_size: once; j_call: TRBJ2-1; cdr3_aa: ASSQTGGSYNEQF
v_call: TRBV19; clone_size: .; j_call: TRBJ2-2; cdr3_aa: ASSLEQGTITGELF
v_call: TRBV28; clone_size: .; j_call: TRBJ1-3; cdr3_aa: ASSPGTGETIY
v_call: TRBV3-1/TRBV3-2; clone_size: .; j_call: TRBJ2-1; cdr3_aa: ASSQINRGESHNEQF
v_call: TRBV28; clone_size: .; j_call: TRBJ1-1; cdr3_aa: ASSRGIEAF
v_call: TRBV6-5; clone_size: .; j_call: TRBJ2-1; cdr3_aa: ASHSSGSLSEQF
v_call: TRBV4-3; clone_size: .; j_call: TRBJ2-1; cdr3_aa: ASSQGLAGQEEGEQF
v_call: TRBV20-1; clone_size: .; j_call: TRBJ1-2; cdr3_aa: SASPRGRDYSGYT
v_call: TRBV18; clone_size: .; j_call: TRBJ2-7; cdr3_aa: ASSLGLAGGGYEQY
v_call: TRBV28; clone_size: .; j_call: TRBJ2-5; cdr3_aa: ASSPTGGQETQY
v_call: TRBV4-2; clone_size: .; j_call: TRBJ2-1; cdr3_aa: ASSQDPGTSEYNEQF
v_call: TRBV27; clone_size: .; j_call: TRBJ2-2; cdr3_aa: ASSLLTSRPGELF
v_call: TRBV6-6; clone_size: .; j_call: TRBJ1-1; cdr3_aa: ASIQRPPDTEAF
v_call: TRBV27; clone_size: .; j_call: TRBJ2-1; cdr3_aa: ASSWNSGSNEQF
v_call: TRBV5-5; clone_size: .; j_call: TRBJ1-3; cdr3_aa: ASSLADLSGNTIY
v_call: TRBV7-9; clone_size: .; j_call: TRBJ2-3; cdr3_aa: ASSRKVSSGSTDTQY
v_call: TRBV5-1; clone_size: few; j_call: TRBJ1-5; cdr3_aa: ASSLSGDHSNQPQH
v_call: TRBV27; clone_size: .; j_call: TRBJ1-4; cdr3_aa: ASSFPQGGDEKLF
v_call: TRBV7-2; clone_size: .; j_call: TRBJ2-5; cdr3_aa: AIRGAGETQY
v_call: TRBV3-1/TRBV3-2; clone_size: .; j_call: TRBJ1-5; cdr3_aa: ASSQETGDSQPQH
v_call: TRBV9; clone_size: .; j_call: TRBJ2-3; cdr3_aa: ASSPDSGGPPDTQY
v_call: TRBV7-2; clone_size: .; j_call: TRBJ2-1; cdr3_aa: ASSLGGLTYNEQF
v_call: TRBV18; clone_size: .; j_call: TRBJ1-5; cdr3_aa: ASSPRTGVNQPQH
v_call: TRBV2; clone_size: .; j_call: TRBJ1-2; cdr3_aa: ASRRAGGGYT
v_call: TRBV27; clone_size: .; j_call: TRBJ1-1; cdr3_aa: VSRSPWTGGVAEAF
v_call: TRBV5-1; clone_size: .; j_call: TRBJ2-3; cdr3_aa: ASSLAGATDTQY
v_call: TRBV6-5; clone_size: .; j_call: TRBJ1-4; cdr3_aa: ASSYSGGWTNEKLF
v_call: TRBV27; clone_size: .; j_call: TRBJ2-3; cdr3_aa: ASSFGGVSTQY
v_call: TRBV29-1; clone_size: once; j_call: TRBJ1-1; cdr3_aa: SVIRGGVNTEAF
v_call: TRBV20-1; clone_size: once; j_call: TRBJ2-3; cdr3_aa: SARDLDTQY
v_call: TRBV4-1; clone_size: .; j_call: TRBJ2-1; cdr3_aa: ASSQARASGSIVSYNEQF
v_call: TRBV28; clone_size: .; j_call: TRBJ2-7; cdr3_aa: ASSLPQRQREQY
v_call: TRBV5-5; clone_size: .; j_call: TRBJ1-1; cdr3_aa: ASSSATSWGRTEAF
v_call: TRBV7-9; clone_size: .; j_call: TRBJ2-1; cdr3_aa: ASSPVDRGDEQF
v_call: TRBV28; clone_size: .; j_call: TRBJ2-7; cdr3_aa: ASSPPGEQY